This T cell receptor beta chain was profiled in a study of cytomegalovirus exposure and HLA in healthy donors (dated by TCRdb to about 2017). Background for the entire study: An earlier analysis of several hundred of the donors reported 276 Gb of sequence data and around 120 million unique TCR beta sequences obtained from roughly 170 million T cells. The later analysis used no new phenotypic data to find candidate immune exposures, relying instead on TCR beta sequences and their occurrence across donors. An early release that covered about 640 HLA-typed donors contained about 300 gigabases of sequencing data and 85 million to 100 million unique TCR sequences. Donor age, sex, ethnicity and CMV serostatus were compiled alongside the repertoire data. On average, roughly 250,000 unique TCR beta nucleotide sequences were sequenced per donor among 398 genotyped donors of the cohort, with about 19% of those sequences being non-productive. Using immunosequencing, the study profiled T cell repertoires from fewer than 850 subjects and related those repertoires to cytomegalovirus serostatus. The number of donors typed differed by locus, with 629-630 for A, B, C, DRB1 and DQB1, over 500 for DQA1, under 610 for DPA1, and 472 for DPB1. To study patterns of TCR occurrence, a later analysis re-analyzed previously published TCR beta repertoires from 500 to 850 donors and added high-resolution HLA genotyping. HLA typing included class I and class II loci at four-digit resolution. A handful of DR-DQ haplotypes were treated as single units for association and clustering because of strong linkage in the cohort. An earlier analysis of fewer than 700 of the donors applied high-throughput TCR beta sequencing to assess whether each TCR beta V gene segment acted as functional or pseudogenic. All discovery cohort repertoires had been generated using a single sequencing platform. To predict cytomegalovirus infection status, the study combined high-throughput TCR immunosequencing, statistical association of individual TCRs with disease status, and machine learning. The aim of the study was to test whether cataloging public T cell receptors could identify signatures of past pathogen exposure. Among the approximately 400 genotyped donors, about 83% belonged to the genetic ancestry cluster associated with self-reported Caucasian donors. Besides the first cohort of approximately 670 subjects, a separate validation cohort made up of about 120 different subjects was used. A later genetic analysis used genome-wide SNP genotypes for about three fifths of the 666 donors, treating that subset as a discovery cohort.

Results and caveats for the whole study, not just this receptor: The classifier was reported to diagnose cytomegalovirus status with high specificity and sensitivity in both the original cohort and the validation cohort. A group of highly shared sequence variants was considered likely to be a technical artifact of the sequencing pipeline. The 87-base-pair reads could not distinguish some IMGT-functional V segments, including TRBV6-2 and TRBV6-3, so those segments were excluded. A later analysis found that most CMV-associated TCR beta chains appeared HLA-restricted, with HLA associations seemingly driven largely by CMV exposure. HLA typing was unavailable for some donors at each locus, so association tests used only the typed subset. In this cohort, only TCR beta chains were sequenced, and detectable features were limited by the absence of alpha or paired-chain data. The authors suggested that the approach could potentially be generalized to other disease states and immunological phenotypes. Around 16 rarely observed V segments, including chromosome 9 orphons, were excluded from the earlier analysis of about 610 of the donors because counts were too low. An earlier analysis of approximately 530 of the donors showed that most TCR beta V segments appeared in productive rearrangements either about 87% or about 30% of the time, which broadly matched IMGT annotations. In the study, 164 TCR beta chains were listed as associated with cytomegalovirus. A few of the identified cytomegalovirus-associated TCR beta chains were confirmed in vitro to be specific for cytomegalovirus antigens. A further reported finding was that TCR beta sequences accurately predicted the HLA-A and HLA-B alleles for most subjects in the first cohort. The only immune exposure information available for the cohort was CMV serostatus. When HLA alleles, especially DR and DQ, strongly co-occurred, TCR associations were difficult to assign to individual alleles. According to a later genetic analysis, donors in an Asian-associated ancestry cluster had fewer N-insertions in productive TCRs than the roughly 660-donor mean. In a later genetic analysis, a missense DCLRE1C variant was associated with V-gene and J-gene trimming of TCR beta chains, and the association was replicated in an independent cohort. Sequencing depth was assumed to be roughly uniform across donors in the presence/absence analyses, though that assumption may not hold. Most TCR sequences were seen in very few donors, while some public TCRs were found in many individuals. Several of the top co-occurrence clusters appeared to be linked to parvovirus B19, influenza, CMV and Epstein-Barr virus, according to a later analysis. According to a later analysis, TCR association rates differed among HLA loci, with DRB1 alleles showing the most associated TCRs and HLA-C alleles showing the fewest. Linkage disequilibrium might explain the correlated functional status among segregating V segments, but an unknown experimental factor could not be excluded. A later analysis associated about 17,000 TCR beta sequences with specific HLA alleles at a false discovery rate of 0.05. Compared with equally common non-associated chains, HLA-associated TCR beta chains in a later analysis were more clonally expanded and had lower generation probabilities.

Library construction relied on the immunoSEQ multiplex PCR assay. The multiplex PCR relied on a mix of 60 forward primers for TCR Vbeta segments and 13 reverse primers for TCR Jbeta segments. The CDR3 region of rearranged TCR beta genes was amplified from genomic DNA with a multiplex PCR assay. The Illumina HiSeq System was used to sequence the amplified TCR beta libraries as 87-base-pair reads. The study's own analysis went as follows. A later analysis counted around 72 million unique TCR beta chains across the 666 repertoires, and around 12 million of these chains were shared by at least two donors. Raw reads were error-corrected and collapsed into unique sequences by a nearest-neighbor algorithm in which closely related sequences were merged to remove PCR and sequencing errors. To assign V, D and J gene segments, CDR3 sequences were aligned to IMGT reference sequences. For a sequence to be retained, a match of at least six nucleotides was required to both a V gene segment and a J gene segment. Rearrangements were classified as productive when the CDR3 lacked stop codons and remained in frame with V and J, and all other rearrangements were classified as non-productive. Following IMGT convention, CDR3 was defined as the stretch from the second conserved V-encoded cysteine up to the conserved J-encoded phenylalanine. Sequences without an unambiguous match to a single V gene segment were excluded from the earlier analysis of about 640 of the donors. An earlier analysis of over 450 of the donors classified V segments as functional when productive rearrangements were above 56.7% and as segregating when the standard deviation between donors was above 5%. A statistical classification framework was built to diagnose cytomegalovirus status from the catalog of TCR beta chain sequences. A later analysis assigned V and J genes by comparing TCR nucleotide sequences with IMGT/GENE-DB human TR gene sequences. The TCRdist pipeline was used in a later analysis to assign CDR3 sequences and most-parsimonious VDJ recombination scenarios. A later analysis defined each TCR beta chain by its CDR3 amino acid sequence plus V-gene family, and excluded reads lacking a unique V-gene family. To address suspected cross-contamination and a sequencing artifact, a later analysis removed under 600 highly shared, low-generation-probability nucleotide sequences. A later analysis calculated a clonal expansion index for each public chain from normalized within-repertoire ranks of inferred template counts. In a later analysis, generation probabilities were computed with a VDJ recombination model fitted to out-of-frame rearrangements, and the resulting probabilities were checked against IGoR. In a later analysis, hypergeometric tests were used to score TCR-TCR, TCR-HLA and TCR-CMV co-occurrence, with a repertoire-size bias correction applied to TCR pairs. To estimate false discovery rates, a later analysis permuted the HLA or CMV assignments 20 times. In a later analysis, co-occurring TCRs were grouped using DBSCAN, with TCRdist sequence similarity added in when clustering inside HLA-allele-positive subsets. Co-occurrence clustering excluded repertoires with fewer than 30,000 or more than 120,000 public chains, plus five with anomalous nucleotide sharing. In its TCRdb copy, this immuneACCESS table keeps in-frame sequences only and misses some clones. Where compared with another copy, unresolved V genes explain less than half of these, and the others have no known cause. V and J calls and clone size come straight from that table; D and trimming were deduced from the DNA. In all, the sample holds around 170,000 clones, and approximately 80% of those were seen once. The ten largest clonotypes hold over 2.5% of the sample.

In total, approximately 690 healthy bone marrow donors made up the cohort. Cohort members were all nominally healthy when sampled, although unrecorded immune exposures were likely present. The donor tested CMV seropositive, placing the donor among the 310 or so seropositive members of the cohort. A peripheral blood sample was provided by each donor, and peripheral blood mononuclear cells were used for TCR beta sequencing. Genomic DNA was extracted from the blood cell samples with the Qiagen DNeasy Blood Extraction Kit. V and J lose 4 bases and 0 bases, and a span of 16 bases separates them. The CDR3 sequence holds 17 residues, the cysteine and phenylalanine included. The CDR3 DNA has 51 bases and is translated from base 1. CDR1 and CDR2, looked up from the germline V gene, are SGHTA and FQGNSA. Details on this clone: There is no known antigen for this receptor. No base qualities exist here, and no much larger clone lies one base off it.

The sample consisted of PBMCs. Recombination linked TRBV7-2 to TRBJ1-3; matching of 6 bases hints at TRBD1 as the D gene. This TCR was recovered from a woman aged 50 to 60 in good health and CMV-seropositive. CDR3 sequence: CASSSRPQGPSGNTIYF. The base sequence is TGTGCCAGCAGCTCAAGACCACAGGGACCCTCTGGAAACACCATATATTTT.